This record covers a single TCR beta chain. The germline gives CDR1 SGDLS, CDR2 YYNGEE. The CDR3 sequence is 15 residues long. V was trimmed by 0 bases and J by 3 bases, leaving 9 bases between them. These data originate in a study of blood T cell repertoires in COVID-19. Clones were sequenced by immunoSEQ multiplex PCR, and TCRdb holds only the in-frame ones, with some missing. The table has around 72,000 clones, 82% seen once; the top ten hold about 19%. This clonotype originated in a human donor in a cohort sampled during active COVID-19. The sequencing input was peripheral blood. This chain uses TRBV9 with TRBJ2-2; D is ambiguous. CDR3 DNA: TGTGCCAGCAGCGTAGGAGTCCCACACACCGGGGAGCTGTTTTTT. This sequence encodes CASSVGVPHTGELFF.